The sequence of this T cell receptor (beta chain) was determined in a study of shared clonotypes between healthy human individuals. Study results and caveats: Non-shared clonotypes had lower generation probabilities than those shared by all four donors. Researchers found naive subsets generally carried larger estimated richness than memory subsets.

There are 17 residues in the CDR3. Germline-derived CDR1 and CDR2 are PRHDT and FYEKMQ (reference sequence). V lost 2 bases and J 3 bases, leaving 19 bases between the germline ends. In the case of this clone: Its antigen is unidentified.

Some clones are missing from TCRdb's copy, which holds only in-frame ones; the method was immunoSEQ multiplex PCR. The sample has over 850,000 clones, 75% to 85% seen once; the top ten hold 0.52%. Memory CD4+ cells were the fraction left after CD45RA+ naive selection. The receptor's source is a man aged 18 to 30 in good health. Some clones in this sample may be carry-over from other donors' samples. Material: memory CD4+ T cells from PBMCs. As to subset: CD45RA-negative fraction. The chain recombines TRBV13 with TRBJ1-1, with a tentative D call TRBD1 (6 bases). CDR3 sequence: CASSLQGRYVSDTEAFF. The CDR3 DNA sequence: TGTGCCAGCAGCTTACAGGGGCGCTACGTATCGGACACTGAAGCTTTCTTT.